The 6 T cell receptor beta chains below were found in one sample sequenced in a study of T cells after yellow fever vaccination. TCRdb itself ran the 5' RACE reads through MiXCR, one entry per CDR3 protein. The sample holds about 350,000 distinct CDR3 sequences, 7% to 10% seen once. Sample: PBMCs, taken 45 days after the first yellow fever vaccination. All receptors derive from a man younger than 35 who received the YFV17D yellow fever vaccine.

Only a few counts were recorded for this clonotype. The chain couples TRBV20-1 to TRBJ2-5; tentatively, D is TRBD2 (5 bases). The CDR3 has 14 amino acids. CDR1 is DFQATT and CDR2 is SNEGSKA in the germline V gene (reference sequence). V lost 0 bases and J lost 5, with 13 bases in between. CDR3 DNA sequence: TGCAGTGCTAGAGATCGTCTAGGAGGCGAGACCCAGTACTTC. Residues: CSARDRLGGETQYF.

This clonotype was observed a few times. V usage is TRBV5-1 and J usage is TRBJ2-3; 8 bases agree with TRBD2. This CDR3 has 16 residues. The V segment lost 3 bases and the J segment 0 bases; nucleotides outside the gene matches: 6. In germline, CDR1 is SGHRS, CDR2 YFSETQ. The DNA for the CDR3 is TGCGCCAGCAGCTCAATAGCGGGGACTAGCACAGATACGCAGTATTTT. Translating it yields CASSSIAGTSTDTQYF.

A few counts support this clonotype. V is TRBV6-2 or TRBV6-3 and J is TRBJ2-7; D not certain. The CDR3 has 14 residues. Germline V gives CDR1 MNHEY, CDR2 SVGEGT. V lost 8 bases, J lost 3 bases, and 17 bases lay in between. This CDR3 reads CASGRGRINYEQYF. The DNA for the CDR3 is TGTGCCAGCGGCAGAGGACGAATTAACTACGAGCAGTACTTC.

Only a few counts were recorded for this clonotype. The CDR3 loop is CASSLEMRGYEQYF. The DNA of the CDR3 is TGTGCCAGCAGCTTGGAGATGCGGGGCTACGAGCAGTACTTC. This chain connects TRBV5-4 to TRBJ2-7, with D possibly being TRBD2 (6 bases). Trimming took 0 bases from V and 3 from J, leaving 10 bases between them. The CDR3 sequence is 14 residues long. Germline assignment: CDR1 SGHNT and CDR2 YYREEE (reference sequence).

The chain links TRBV18 to TRBJ2-1, with D possibly being TRBD1 (6 bases). Per germline, CDR1 KGHSH and CDR2 LQKENI. This CDR3 has 13 amino acids. V shed 2 bases and J shed 6 bases, with 8 bases lying between them. CDR3 sequence (DNA): TGTGCCAGCTCACCATCCAGGGGCAATGAGCAGTTCTTC. This encodes CASSPSRGNEQFF.

In the case of this clonotype: In this CDR3 the conserved last residue, phenylalanine or tryptophan, is missing, so a read error is likely. The chain is built from TRBV7-3 and TRBJ2-7; 10 nucleotides agree with TRBD1. CDR3 length equals 15 residues. Germline V gene data show CDR1 as SGHTA and CDR2 as FQGTGA. The CDR3: CASSSGQGTSYDQYL. The DNA of the CDR3 is TGTGCCAGCAGCTCGGGACAGGGGACCTCCTACGATCAGTACCTC.